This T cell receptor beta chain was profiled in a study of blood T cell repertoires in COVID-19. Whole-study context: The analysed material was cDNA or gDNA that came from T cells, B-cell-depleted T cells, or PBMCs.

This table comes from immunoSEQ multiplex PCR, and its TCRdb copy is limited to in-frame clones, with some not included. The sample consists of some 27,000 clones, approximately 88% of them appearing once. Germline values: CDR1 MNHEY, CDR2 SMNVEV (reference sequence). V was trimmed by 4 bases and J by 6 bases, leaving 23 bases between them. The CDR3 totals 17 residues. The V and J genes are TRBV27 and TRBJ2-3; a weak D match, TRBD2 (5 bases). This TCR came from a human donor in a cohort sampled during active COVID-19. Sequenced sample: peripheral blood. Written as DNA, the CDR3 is TGTGCCAGCAGTTCGAACCCAGGACTCACGGGGTCGGATACGCAGTATTTT. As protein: CASSSNPGLTGSDTQYF.